A single sample gave rise to the 12 T cell receptor beta chains below, sequenced in a study of blood T cell repertoires in COVID-19. Produced via immunoSEQ multiplex PCR; TCRdb's table is partial and in-frame only. The sample records about 360,000 clones, 75% to 90% being singletons. Sequencing input: peripheral blood. These receptors all come from a woman in her sixties or seventies with COVID-19, enrolled during active disease.

This chain connects TRBV4-3 to TRBJ1-2, with a weak D call TRBD1 (6 bases). Trimming removed 0 bases from V and 5 bases from J, with 13 bases in between. CDR1 and CDR2 from the germline V gene are LGHNA and YSLEER. This CDR3 has 15 amino acids. CDR3 residues: CASSQDEDREYGYTF. CDR3 coding DNA: TGCGCCAGCAGCCAAGATGAGGACAGAGAGTATGGCTACACCTTC.

The CDR3 loop reads CSASFLAEKQYF. In DNA form, the CDR3 reads TGCAGTGCTAGTTTCCTAGCGGAGAAGCAGTATTTT. The chain recombines TRBV20-1 with TRBJ2-3; 7 positions agree with TRBD2. Germline trimming cut 3 bases from V and 11 bases from J; bases unmatched to any gene: 8. The CDR3 totals 12 residues. CDR1 is DFQATT and CDR2 is SNEGSKA in the germline V gene (reference sequence).

V gene TRBV18 combines with J gene TRBJ2-3; 10 bases are a match to TRBD2. This CDR3 has 15 amino acids. Germline assignment: CDR1 KGHSH and CDR2 LQKENI. Germline trimming cut 5 bases from V and 6 bases from J; bases unmatched to any gene: 8. The CDR3 loop reads CASSGLAGGHDTQYF. The CDR3 nucleotides are TGTGCCAGCTCAGGCTTAGCGGGGGGTCATGATACGCAGTATTTT.

This chain links TRBV2 with TRBJ2-2; the D gene is possibly TRBD1 (5 bases). This CDR3 has 16 residues. From germline, CDR1 is SNHLY and CDR2 FYNNEI. Trimming cost V 4 bases and J 4 bases, with 16 bases left between them. The CDR3 region is CASSGGQGQGTGELFF. As DNA, the CDR3 is TGTGCCAGCAGTGGAGGTCAGGGTCAAGGCACCGGGGAGCTGTTTTTT.

The chain couples TRBV5-8 to TRBJ1-4; the D gene is possibly TRBD1 (5 bases). The CDR3 consists of 15 residues. Germline V gives CDR1 SGHTS, CDR2 YDEGEE. V was trimmed by 3 bases and J by 4 bases, leaving 13 bases between them. CDR3 DNA: TGTGCCAGCAGCTGGCCGTCCAGGGATAATGAAAAACTGTTTTTT. Translated: CASSWPSRDNEKLFF.

The chain uses TRBV7-2 and TRBJ1-1; TRBD1 matches at 12 bases. The CDR3 loop spans 17 amino acids. CDR1 is SGHTA, CDR2 FQGNSA, per germline. V lost 5 bases and J lost 5; bases outside the gene matches: 12. CDR3 sequence (DNA): TGTGCCAGCAGCATTGGGACAGGGGGCGCGCCGGGAACTGAAGCTTTCTTT. Amino acid sequence: CASSIGTGGAPGTEAFF.

J is TRBJ2-2 and V is TRBV9; D gene ambiguous. The CDR3 sequence is 14 residues long. The V end lost 2 bases, the J end lost 3 bases, and 8 bases lay between the germline ends. In germline, CDR1 is SGDLS, CDR2 YYNGEE. In nucleotides, the CDR3 is TGTGCCAGCAGCGTTGACTGGGACACCGGGGAGCTGTTTTTT. Translating gives CASSVDWDTGELFF.

V usage is TRBV18 and J usage is TRBJ2-1, with D perhaps TRBD2 (5 bases). V lost 3 bases and J 11 bases, leaving 14 bases between the germline ends. Germline V gene sequence: CDR1 KGHSH, CDR2 LQKENI. The CDR3 totals 13 residues. For the CDR3, the DNA is TGTGCCAGCTCACCCGACACCCGGGGTCAGCAGTTCTTC. Translating it yields CASSPDTRGQQFF. The complete variable domain, with remaining parts taken from reference TRBV18 and TRBJ2-1, reads NAGVMQNPRHLVRRRGQEARLRCSPMKGHSHVYWYRQLPEEGLKFMVYLQKENIIDESGMPKERFSAEFPKEGPSILRIQQVVRGDSAAYFCASSPDTRGQQFFGPGTRLTVL.

The chain couples TRBV13 to TRBJ1-2; the D gene is possibly TRBD1 (6 bases). Deletions cut 5 bases from V and 2 bases from J, with 21 bases between. The CDR3 loop spans 17 amino acids. The germline CDR1 and CDR2 sequences are PRHDT and FYEKMQ (reference sequence). The CDR3, as DNA: TGTGCCAGCAGCCGCCGGGACACATCGAGGAGAAACTATGGCTACACCTTC. Translating it yields CASSRRDTSRRNYGYTF.

The chain couples TRBV7-2 to TRBJ1-5, with TRBD1 as a possible D gene (5 bases). From germline, CDR1 is SGHTA and CDR2 FQGNSA. Deletions cut 4 bases from V and 7 bases from J, with 11 bases between. The CDR3 runs to 13 residues. CDR3 sequence (DNA): TGTGCCAGCAGCTCCCTCTCAGGGCAGCCCCAGCATTTT. Its protein product is CASSSLSGQPQHF.

The CDR3 DNA follows: TGCGCCAGCAGCTTGGGACAGGGGTTTTCGCAGTTCTTC. The encoded protein is CASSLGQGFSQFF. The chain is built from TRBV5-1 and TRBJ2-1; 8 positions match TRBD1. V was pared by 0 bases and J by 12 bases, with 5 bases of the junction left unmatched. This CDR3 has 13 residues. The germline gives CDR1 SGHRS, CDR2 YFSETQ.

The count of this clone is one. The J gene is TRBJ1-2, the V gene TRBV7-2; tentatively, D is TRBD1 (6 bases). CDR1 is SGHTA, CDR2 FQGNSA, per germline. The CDR3 is made up of 13 amino acids. Trimming removed 6 bases at V and 8 bases at J, with 16 bases between. CDR3 nucleotides: TGTGCCAGCAGTCTTACAGGGATTGGGGGCTACACCTTC. This sequence encodes CASSLTGIGGYTF.